This T cell receptor (beta chain) was identified during a study of metastatic and nonmetastatic thyroid tumors. As for the study in general: Comparison of repertoires was carried out across blood and tumor or nodule tissue from malignant and benign thyroid patients.

The study's findings and limits: According to reports, the diversity of TCR beta was significantly higher in malignant thyroid tumors than in benign nodules, and this held in both blood and tumor samples.

The CDR3 runs 13 residues. Per germline, CDR1 SGHVS and CDR2 FQNEAQ. V was shortened by 1 base and J by 6 bases, with 6 bases between the two germline ends. In the original analysis: A classifier of distant metastasis in papillary thyroid cancer was built from CDR3 differences (across clinicopathological groups). MiXCR re-clonotyped the PCR reads for TCRdb. TCRdb, not the authors, supplied the V and J calls. The table includes 25,000 to 30,000 clones, around 3.5% detected once. By share, this clone counts as medium-sized (0.01 to 0.1%). The antigen is undetermined. No treatment of any kind had been given to any patient before thyroid surgery.

Sequencing was performed on blood. The rearrangement uses TRBV7-8 and TRBJ2-2, with D unclear. The sequence came from a male donor with papillary thyroid cancer or a benign thyroid nodule (not recorded which). Some clones in this sample may be carry-over from other donors' samples. CDR3 nucleotides: TGTGCCAGCAGCTTAGGGACCTCCGGGGAGCTGTTTTTT. Translating it yields CASSLGTSGELFF. Looking up the rest from reference TRBV7-8 and TRBJ2-2 gives the full variable domain: GAGVSQSPRYKVAKRGQDVALRCDPISGHVSLFWYQQALGQGPEFLTYFQNEAQLDKSGLPSDRFFAERPEGSVSTLKIQRTQQEDSAVYLCASSLGTSGELFFGEGSRLTVL.